The sequence of this TCR beta chain was determined in a study of cytomegalovirus exposure and HLA in healthy donors. The PCR had 60 Vbeta and 13 Jbeta primers. Assay used: immunoSEQ multiplex PCR; TCRdb lists only in-frame clones, some missing. The sample contains some 65,000 clones, about 70% of which appear only once. V lost 1 base, J lost 3 bases, and 20 bases lay in between. CDR1 and CDR2 from the germline V gene are SGDLS and YYNGEE. This CDR3 has 17 residues. The gene calls are TRBV9 and TRBJ2-7; D is perhaps TRBD1 (6 bases). Sequencing was performed on PBMCs. The source is a woman aged 30 to 39 in good health and CMV-seronegative. CDR3 DNA: TGTGCCAGCAGCGTATCCGAGGACAGTCCAGTGGTCTACGAGCAGTACTTC. Translating it yields CASSVSEDSPVVYEQYF. The complete variable domain, with remaining parts taken from reference TRBV9 and TRBJ2-7, reads DSGVTQTPKHLITATGQRVTLRCSPRSGDLSVYWYQQSLDQGLQFLIQYYNGEERAKGNILERFSAQQFPDLHSELNLSSLELGDSALYFCASSVSEDSPVVYEQYFGPGTRLTVT.